This T cell receptor (beta chain) was retrieved from a study of T-cell memory formation after mild COVID-19. This clonotype was detected many times. TCRdb passed the 5' RACE reads through MiXCR, listing each CDR3 protein once. This sample has hundreds of thousands of distinct CDR3 sequences, with roughly an eighth found just once. The CDR3 extends over 15 amino acids. J gave up 8 bases and V 2 bases, and 7 bases lay outside the gene matches. The germline V gene has CDR1 LGHNA and CDR2 YSLEER. The clonotype originates from a man aged 18 to 30 who had mild COVID-19 (a few samples of this study predate the infection). Cell type and time point are not known. J is TRBJ1-4 and V is TRBV4-3, with 8 bases that match TRBD1. Source material: PBMCs or a T cell subset sorted from them (not recorded which). CDR3 in DNA: TGCGCCAGCAGCCAAACTGACAGGGGAGGCGAAAAACTGTTTTTT. Translation gives CASSQTDRGGEKLFF.